This T cell receptor (beta chain) was observed in a study of blood T cell repertoires in COVID-19. TCRdb's copy holds only in-frame clones and misses some; the assay was immunoSEQ multiplex PCR. This table has a few hundred thousand clones, roughly nine tenths appearing once. Germline-derived CDR1 and CDR2 are SGDLS and YYNGEE. V lost 0 bases and J 0 bases, leaving 12 bases between the germline ends. The CDR3 length is 17 residues. Individuals aged roughly 18 to 95 years were recruited from roughly 23 US areas. Participant reports of clinical history set cohort assignment. This chain uses TRBV9 with TRBJ1-4; D may be TRBD1 (5 bases). The receptor was derived from a human donor in a cohort exposed to, infected with or recovered from COVID-19 (not recorded which). The donor label of this sample is uncertain. Input material: PBMCs or T cells enriched from blood (not recorded which). The CDR3 DNA is TGTGCCAGCAGCGTAGTAGGGGAACCAACAACTAATGAAAAACTGTTTTTT. Amino acid sequence: CASSVVGEPTTNEKLFF.